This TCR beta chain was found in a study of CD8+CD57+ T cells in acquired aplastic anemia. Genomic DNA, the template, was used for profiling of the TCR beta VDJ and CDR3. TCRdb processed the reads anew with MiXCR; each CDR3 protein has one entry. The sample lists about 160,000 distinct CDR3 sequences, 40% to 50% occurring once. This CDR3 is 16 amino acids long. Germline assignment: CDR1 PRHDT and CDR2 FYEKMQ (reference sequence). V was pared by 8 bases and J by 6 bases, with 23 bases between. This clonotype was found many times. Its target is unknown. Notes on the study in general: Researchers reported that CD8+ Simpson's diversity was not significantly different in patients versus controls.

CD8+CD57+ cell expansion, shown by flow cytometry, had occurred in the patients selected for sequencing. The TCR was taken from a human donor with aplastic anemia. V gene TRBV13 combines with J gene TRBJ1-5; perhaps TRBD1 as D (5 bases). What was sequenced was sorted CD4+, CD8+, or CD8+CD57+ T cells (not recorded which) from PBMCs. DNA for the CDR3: TGTGCCAGCTCTATGGGGTCGGGAGTGGGGCCTCAGCCCCAGCATTTT. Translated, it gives CASSMGSGVGPQPQHF.